This T cell receptor beta chain was sequenced during a study of blood T cell repertoires in COVID-19. V was trimmed by 0 bases and J by 5 bases, leaving 8 bases between them. Germline V gene sequence: CDR1 SGHNT, CDR2 YYREEE (reference sequence). The CDR3 spans 14 residues. Some clones are missing from TCRdb's copy, which holds only in-frame ones; the method was immunoSEQ multiplex PCR. The data show about 68,000 clones, with 60% to 85% seen just once and approximately 23% held by the top ten. Sequences were obtained from peripheral blood. The sequence came from a human donor in a cohort sampled during active COVID-19. The rearrangement joins TRBV5-4 to TRBJ2-2; D call uncertain. CDR3 loop: CASSLGGETGELFF. The CDR3 DNA reads as TGTGCCAGCAGCTTGGGCGGAGAAACCGGGGAGCTGTTTTTT.